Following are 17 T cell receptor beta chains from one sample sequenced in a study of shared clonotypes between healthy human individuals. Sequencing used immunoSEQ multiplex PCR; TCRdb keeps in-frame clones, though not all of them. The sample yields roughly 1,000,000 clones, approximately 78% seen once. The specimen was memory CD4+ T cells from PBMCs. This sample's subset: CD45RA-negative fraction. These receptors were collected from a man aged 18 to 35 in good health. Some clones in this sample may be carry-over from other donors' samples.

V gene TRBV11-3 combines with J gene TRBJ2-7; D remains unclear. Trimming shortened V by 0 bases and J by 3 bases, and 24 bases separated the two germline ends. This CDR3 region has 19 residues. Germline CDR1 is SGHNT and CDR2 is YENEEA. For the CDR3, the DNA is TGTGCCAGCAGCTTAGAATTATGGCTAAATCCCCTCACTGGCTACGAGCAGTACTTC. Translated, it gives CASSLELWLNPLTGYEQYF.

The CDR3 reads CASTRWAATNTGELFF. In DNA, the CDR3 is TGTGCCAGCACCCGCTGGGCGGCGACGAACACCGGGGAGCTGTTTTTT. The rearrangement uses TRBV7-9 and TRBJ2-2; D call uncertain. There are 16 residues in the CDR3. V shed 7 bases and J shed 0 bases, with 15 bases lying between them. Per the germline V gene, CDR1 is SEHNR and CDR2 is FQNEAQ (reference sequence).

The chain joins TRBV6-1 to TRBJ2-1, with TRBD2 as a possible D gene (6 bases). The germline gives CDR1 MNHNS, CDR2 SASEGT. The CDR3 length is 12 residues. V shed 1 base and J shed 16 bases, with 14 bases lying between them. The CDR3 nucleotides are TGTGCCAGCAGTGAAGGTCTAGGGAGGTGTTTCTTC. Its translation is CASSEGLGRCFF.

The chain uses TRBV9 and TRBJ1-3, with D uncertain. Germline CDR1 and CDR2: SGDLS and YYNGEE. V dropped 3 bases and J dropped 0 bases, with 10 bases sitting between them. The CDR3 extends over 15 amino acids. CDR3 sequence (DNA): TGTGCCAGCAGCGCTGCTCAGAGCTCTGGAAACACCATATATTTT. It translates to CASSAAQSSGNTIYF.

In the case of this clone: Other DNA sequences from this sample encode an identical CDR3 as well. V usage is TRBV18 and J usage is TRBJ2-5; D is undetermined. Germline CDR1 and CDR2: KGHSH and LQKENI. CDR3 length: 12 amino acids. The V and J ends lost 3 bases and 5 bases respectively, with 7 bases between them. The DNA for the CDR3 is TGTGCCAGCTCACCTGTGGGGGAGACCCAGTACTTC. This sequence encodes CASSPVGETQYF.

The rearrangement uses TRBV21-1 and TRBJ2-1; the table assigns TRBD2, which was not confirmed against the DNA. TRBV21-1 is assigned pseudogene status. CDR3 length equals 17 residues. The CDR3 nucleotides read TGTGCCAGCAGCAAAGCAGCTCTAGCGGAAACTAACAATGAGCAGTTCTTC. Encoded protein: CASSKAALAETNNEQFF.

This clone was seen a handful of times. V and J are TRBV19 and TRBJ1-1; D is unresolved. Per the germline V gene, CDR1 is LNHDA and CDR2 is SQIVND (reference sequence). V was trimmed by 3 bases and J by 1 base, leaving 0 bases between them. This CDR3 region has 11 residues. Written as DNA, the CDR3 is TGTGCCAGTAGTATGAACACTGAAGCTTTCTTT. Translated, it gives CASSMNTEAFF.

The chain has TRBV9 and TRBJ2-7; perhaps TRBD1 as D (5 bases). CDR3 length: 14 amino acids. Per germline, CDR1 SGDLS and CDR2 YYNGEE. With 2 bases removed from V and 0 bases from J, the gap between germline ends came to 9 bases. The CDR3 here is CASSVDSFSYEQYF. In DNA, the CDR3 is TGTGCCAGCAGCGTTGACAGTTTCTCCTACGAGCAGTACTTC.

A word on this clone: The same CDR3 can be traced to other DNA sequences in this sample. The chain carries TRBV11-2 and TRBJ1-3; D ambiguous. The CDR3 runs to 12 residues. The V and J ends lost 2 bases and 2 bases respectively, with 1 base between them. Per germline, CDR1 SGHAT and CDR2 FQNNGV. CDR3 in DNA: TGTGCCAGCAGCTTACCTGGAAACACCATATATTTT. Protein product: CASSLPGNTIYF.

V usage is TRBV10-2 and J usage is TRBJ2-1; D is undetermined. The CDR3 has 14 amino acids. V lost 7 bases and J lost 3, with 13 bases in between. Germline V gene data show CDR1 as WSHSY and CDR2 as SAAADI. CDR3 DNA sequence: TGCGCCAGCACTCAGCAGGCCGGCTACAATGAGCAGTTCTTC. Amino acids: CASTQQAGYNEQFF.

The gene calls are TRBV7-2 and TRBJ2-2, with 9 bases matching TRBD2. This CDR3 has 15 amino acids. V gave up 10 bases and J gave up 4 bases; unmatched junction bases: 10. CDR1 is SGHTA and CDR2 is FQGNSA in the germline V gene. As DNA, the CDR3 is TGTGCCACCCTAGGGCTAGCGGGAATCACCGGGGAGCTGTTTTTT. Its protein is CATLGLAGITGELFF. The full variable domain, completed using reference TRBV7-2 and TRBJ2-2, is GAGVSQSPSNKVTEKGKDVELRCDPISGHTALYWYRQSLGQGLEFLIYFQGNSAPDKSGLPSDRFSAERTGGSVSTLTIQRTQQEDSAVYLCATLGLAGITGELFFGEGSRLTVL.

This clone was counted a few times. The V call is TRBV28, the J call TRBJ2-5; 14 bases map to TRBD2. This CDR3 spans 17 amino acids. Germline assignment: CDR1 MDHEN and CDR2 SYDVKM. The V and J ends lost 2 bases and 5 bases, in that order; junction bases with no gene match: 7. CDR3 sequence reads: CASSLLGLAGAGETQYF. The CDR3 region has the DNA TGTGCCAGCAGTTTACTGGGACTAGCGGGAGCGGGGGAGACCCAGTACTTC.

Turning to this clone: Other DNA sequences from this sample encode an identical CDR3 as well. DNA of the CDR3: TGTGCCAGCGGGTTGGTGAGTAGCAATCAGCCCCAGCATTTT. The encoded protein is CASGLVSSNQPQHF. This chain connects TRBV27 to TRBJ1-5; D is ambiguous. In germline, CDR1 is MNHEY, CDR2 SMNVEV (reference sequence). CDR3 length: 14 residues. The V end was cut by 8 bases, the J end by 0 bases, with 11 bases between.

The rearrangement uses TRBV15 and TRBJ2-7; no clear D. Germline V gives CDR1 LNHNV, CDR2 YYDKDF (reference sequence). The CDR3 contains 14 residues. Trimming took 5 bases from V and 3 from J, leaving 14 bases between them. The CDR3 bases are TGTGCCACCAGCCCCCGGGCCGGCAACTACGAGCAGTACTTC. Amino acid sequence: CATSPRAGNYEQYF.

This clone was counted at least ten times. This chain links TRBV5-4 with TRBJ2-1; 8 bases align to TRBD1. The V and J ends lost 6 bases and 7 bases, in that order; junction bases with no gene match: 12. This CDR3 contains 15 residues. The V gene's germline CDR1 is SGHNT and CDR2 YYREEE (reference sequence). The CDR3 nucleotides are TGTGCCAGCACAGGGGGCGGGACGGTAGTGAATGAGCAGTTCTTC. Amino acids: CASTGGGTVVNEQFF.

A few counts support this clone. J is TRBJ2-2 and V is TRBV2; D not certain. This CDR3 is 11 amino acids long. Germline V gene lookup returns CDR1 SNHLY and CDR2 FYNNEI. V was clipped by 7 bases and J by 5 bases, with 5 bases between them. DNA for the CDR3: TGTGCCAGCACTCAAACCGGGGAGCTGTTTTTT. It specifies CASTQTGELFF.

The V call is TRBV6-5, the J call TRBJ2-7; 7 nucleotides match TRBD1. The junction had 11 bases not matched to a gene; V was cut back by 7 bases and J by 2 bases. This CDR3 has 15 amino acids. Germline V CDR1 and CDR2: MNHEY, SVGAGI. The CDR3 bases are TGTGCCAGCAAGGGAGCACAGGGGTCTGCCTACGAGCAGTACTTC. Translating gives CASKGAQGSAYEQYF.